A single sample gave rise to the 26 T cell receptor beta chains below, sequenced in a study of CD4 T cells in relation to SARS-CoV-2 and coronaviruses. The unexposed donors gave CD4+ T cells in about 2010-2018, prior to COVID-19. After about 10 days of culture, CD4+ T cells were isolated. Repertoires were generated with immunoSEQ multiplex PCR, while TCRdb's copy carries only in-frame clones and drops some. The data hold 20,000 or so clones, with about 80% observed a single time. Their recognized antigens are unknown. Source material: CD4+ T cells from PBMCs, cultured in vitro. The receptors derive from a human donor in good health.

This chain uses TRBV7-9 with TRBJ2-1; 11 nucleotides align to TRBD2. This CDR3 region has 16 residues. J lost 2 bases, V lost 5 bases, and 5 bases had no gene match. Germline V gives CDR1 SEHNR, CDR2 FQNEAQ (reference sequence). CDR3 in amino acids: CASSLLAGGPYNEQFF. CDR3 coding DNA: TGTGCCAGCAGCCTCTTAGCGGGAGGGCCCTACAATGAGCAGTTCTTC.

This clone was counted a single time. The chain uses TRBV6-5 and TRBJ2-7; tentatively, D is TRBD2 (5 bases). V gave up 5 bases and J gave up 4 bases, with 18 bases separating them. Germline V gene sequence: CDR1 MNHEY, CDR2 SVGAGI. CDR3 length: 15 residues. The CDR3, as DNA: TGTGCCAGCAGTATAGATCCCGGGAACGGGTACGAGCAGTACTTC. This codes for CASSIDPGNGYEQYF.

This clone was seen a handful of times. The chain links TRBV6-6 to TRBJ2-7; 10 bases are shared with TRBD2. Germline CDR1 MNHNY, CDR2 SVGAGI (reference sequence). The V segment lost 7 bases and the J segment 3 bases; nucleotides outside the gene matches: 6. The CDR3 runs to 14 residues. CDR3 residues: CASTLAGADYEQYF. In DNA, the CDR3 is TGTGCCAGCACGCTAGCGGGAGCGGACTACGAGCAGTACTTC.

The chain recombines TRBV7-8 with TRBJ2-7, with no clear D. The CDR3 contains 12 residues. Germline CDR1 is SGHVS and CDR2 is FQNEAQ. The V end was cut by 3 bases, the J end by 4 bases, with 7 bases between. The CDR3 loop reads CASSFSRYEQYF. The CDR3 bases are TGTGCCAGCAGCTTCTCCCGTTACGAGCAGTACTTC.

There are a few counts of this clone. This CDR3 reads CASSTSTDTQYF. The CDR3 region has the DNA TGTGCCAGCAGCACAAGCACAGATACGCAGTATTTT. The chain has TRBV12-3 or TRBV12-4 and TRBJ2-3; no definite D call. The CDR3 length is 12 residues. V was clipped by 6 bases and J by 0 bases, with 4 bases between them.

The chain couples TRBV5-1 to TRBJ1-5; D gene uncertain. Looked up from germline, CDR1 is SGHRS and CDR2 is YFSETQ. Deletions cut 9 bases from V and 3 bases from J, with 16 bases between. The CDR3 contains 14 residues. The CDR3 reads CANQGLPANQPQHF. CDR3 DNA sequence: TGCGCCAACCAAGGACTGCCGGCCAATCAGCCCCAGCATTTT.

The sample holds one count of this clone. In nucleotides, the CDR3 is TGTGCCAGCAGCTTATCAATTGGGGGAAACACCATATATTTT. Protein product: CASSLSIGGNTIYF. The rearrangement uses TRBV7-9 and TRBJ1-3; D unresolved. The germline CDR1 and CDR2 sequences are SEHNR and FQNEAQ (reference sequence). V was clipped by 2 bases and J by 4 bases, with 9 bases between them. The CDR3 sequence is 14 residues long.

The V call is TRBV24-1, the J call TRBJ1-1; TRBD1 is a possible D gene (5 bases). This CDR3 contains 14 residues. Germline-derived CDR1 and CDR2 are KGHDR and SFDVKD. Trimming took 3 bases from V and 1 from J, leaving 8 bases between them. As DNA, the CDR3 is TGTGCCACCAGTGATAATAGGGGGAACACTGAAGCTTTCTTT. Translated, it gives CATSDNRGNTEAFF.

The rearrangement joins TRBV27 to TRBJ2-7; D not resolved. Trimming cost V 4 bases and J 0 bases, with 7 bases left between them. Germline V gene sequence: CDR1 MNHEY, CDR2 SMNVEV (reference sequence). There are 13 residues in the CDR3. Here the CDR3 DNA reads TGTGCCAGCAGTTCCCAAAGCTCCTACGAGCAGTACTTC. The encoded protein is CASSSQSSYEQYF.

The chain joins TRBV30 to TRBJ2-5, with TRBD1 matching over 7 bases. Germline CDR1 GTSNPN, CDR2 SVGIG (reference sequence). This CDR3 spans 13 amino acids. Trimming at V came to 3 bases and at J to 5 bases, leaving 6 bases not matched to a gene. CDR3 in amino acids: CAWRGTDRETQYF. CDR3 in DNA: TGTGCCTGGAGGGGGACGGACAGGGAGACCCAGTACTTC.

The gene calls are TRBV14 and TRBJ2-5; 7 nucleotides match TRBD2. Germline V gene data show CDR1 as SGHDN and CDR2 as FVKESK. The trim removed 1 base at V and 5 bases at J, leaving 7 bases unmatched. The CDR3 is 15 residues long. The CDR3 DNA follows: TGTGCCAGCAGCCAAGCGGTCGGACTAGTTGAGACCCAGTACTTC. This codes for CASSQAVGLVETQYF.

V usage is TRBV7-3 and J usage is TRBJ2-3, with D perhaps matching TRBD1 (6 bases). The CDR3 is made up of 13 amino acids. The germline CDR1 and CDR2 sequences are SGHTA and FQGTGA. Trimming removed 4 bases from V and 10 bases from J, with 15 bases in between. CDR3 nucleotides: TGTGCCAGCAGCTCCGACCCGACAGGACCGCAGTATTTT. Its protein product is CASSSDPTGPQYF. The whole variable domain, filled in from reference TRBV7-3 and TRBJ2-3, reads GAGVSQTPSNKVTEKGKYVELRCDPISGHTALYWYRQSLGQGPEFLIYFQGTGAADDSGLPNDRFFAVRPEGSVSTLKIQRTERGDSAVYLCASSSDPTGPQYFGPGTRLTVL.

The CDR3 DNA reads as TGTGCCAGCAGCCAAGGTCGGGACGGAACCTACGAGCAGTACTTC. It yields the protein CASSQGRDGTYEQYF. J is TRBJ2-7 and V is TRBV3-1 (or the pseudogene TRBV3-2), with D perhaps being TRBD1 or TRBD2 (5 bases each). The V gene lost 1 base and the J gene lost 2 bases, with 12 bases spanning the gap. Per the germline V gene, CDR1 is LGHDT and CDR2 is YNNKEL (reference sequence). This CDR3 contains 15 residues.

This clone has more than one count but fewer than ten. The chain links TRBV29-1 to TRBJ2-1, with 7 bases matching TRBD1. Per the germline V gene, CDR1 is SQVTM and CDR2 is ANQGSEA. The J segment lost 8 bases and the V segment lost 4 bases, leaving 5 bases of the junction unmatched. This CDR3 contains 12 residues. This chain's CDR3 is CSVGGQRDEQFF. The DNA of the CDR3 is TGCAGCGTTGGGGGACAGAGGGATGAGCAGTTCTTC.

This chain uses TRBV5-6 with TRBJ1-1; D is ambiguous. Germline CDR1 is SGHDT and CDR2 is YYEEEE. This CDR3 spans 14 amino acids. Trimming removed 5 bases from V and 1 base from J, with 12 bases in between. This CDR3 reads CASSPLRGNTEAFF. CDR3 DNA sequence: TGTGCCAGCAGTCCCCTGCGGGGGAACACTGAAGCTTTCTTT.

The chain is built from TRBV5-1 and TRBJ1-1; TRBD1 aligns across 8 bases. J lost 1 base, V lost 4 bases, and 6 bases had no gene match. This CDR3 is 15 amino acids long. The germline V gene has CDR1 SGHRS and CDR2 YFSETQ. CDR3 coding DNA: TGCGCCAGCAGCGTATCGACAGGGGCGAACACTGAAGCTTTCTTT. Its protein product is CASSVSTGANTEAFF.

J is TRBJ2-4 and V is TRBV10-3; D perhaps matches TRBD1 (7 bases). CDR3 length: 14 residues. From germline, CDR1 is ENHRY and CDR2 SYGVKD. V was clipped by 0 bases and J by 15 bases, with 18 bases between them. This chain's CDR3 is CAISESGGQVTRYF. In nucleotides, the CDR3 is TGTGCCATCAGTGAGTCGGGAGGACAGGTCACCAGGTACTTC.

This chain connects TRBV18 to TRBJ2-2; 9 positions agree with TRBD1. CDR3 size: 16 residues. Losses at the gene ends were 2 bases for V and 6 bases for J; bases not matched to a gene: 7. CDR1 is KGHSH and CDR2 is LQKENI in the germline V gene. Here the CDR3 reads CASSPAGTGPPGELFF. CDR3 nucleotide sequence: TGTGCCAGCTCACCAGCCGGGACAGGGCCCCCCGGGGAGCTGTTTTTT.

This chain joins TRBV3-1 (or the pseudogene TRBV3-2) and TRBJ1-1, with D perhaps TRBD1 (5 bases). This CDR3 spans 12 amino acids. Trimming took 2 bases from V and 11 from J, leaving 12 bases between them. The germline CDR1 and CDR2 sequences are LGHDT and YNNKEL (reference sequence). The CDR3 region has the DNA TGTGCCAGCAGCCAAAGACAGTCACGGGCTTTCTTT. Amino acids: CASSQRQSRAFF.

This clone was detected only a few times. The V call is TRBV10-1, the J call TRBJ2-1; either TRBD1 or TRBD2 may supply D (5 bases each). Germline loops: CDR1 WNHNN, CDR2 SYGVQD (reference sequence). V was pared by 4 bases and J by 5 bases, with 15 bases between. This CDR3 is 15 amino acids long. This CDR3 reads CASSAEAGANNEQFF. CDR3 DNA: TGCGCCAGCAGTGCTGAAGCCGGGGCCAACAATGAGCAGTTCTTC.

The J gene is TRBJ1-6, the V gene TRBV2; TRBD1 might be the D (5 bases). There are 15 residues in the CDR3. Germline V gene data show CDR1 as SNHLY and CDR2 as FYNNEI. V lost 4 bases and J 14 bases, leaving 21 bases between the germline ends. This chain's CDR3 is CASSGQRDPRRALHF. The CDR3 coding sequence is TGTGCCAGCAGTGGACAACGGGACCCGCGACGGGCCCTCCACTTT.

The V call is TRBV4-2, the J call TRBJ1-4; a possible D gene is TRBD1 (5 bases). V lost 3 bases and J 0 bases, leaving 14 bases between the germline ends. Germline lookup yields CDR1 LGHNA and CDR2 YNFKEQ. There are 17 residues in the CDR3. The CDR3 bases are TGTGCCAGCAGCCAGTCCGGGGGAAGGTCAACTAATGAAAAACTGTTTTTT. It translates to CASSQSGGRSTNEKLFF.

The V call is TRBV19, the J call TRBJ2-1; TRBD2 matches at 12 bases. The trim removed 3 bases at V and 4 bases at J, leaving 4 bases unmatched. The CDR3 is 16 residues long. Germline lookup yields CDR1 LNHDA and CDR2 SQIVND (reference sequence). CDR3 sequence reads: CASSIRLAGAYNEQFF. CDR3 in DNA: TGTGCCAGTAGTATCAGACTAGCGGGAGCGTACAATGAGCAGTTCTTC.

This clone was detected once. The chain links TRBV20-1 to TRBJ1-6; a weak D match, TRBD1 (6 bases). The V and J ends lost 3 bases and 5 bases respectively, with 14 bases between them. CDR1 and CDR2 from the germline V gene are DFQATT and SNEGSKA (reference sequence). This CDR3 has 15 residues. In DNA form, the CDR3 reads TGCAGTGCTAGTCTACAGGGACGCAATAATTCACCCCTCCACTTT. Translating gives CSASLQGRNNSPLHF.

This clone has more than one count but fewer than ten. The gene calls are TRBV7-9 and TRBJ2-7, with a weak D call TRBD1 (5 bases). The V and J ends lost 3 bases and 4 bases respectively, with 7 bases between them. Looked up from germline, CDR1 is SEHNR and CDR2 is FQNEAQ (reference sequence). The CDR3 spans 12 residues. CDR3: CASSFDSYEQYF. Written as DNA, the CDR3 is TGTGCCAGCAGCTTCGACAGTTACGAGCAGTACTTC.

Only a few counts were recorded for this clone. This rearrangement joins TRBV21-1 to TRBJ1-5. TRBV21-1 is a pseudogene locus. The CDR3 contains 15 residues. CDR3 nucleotide sequence: TGTGCCAGTAGACCGACGGCTTATAGCAATCAGCCCCAGCATTTT. Its protein is CASRPTAYSNQPQHF.